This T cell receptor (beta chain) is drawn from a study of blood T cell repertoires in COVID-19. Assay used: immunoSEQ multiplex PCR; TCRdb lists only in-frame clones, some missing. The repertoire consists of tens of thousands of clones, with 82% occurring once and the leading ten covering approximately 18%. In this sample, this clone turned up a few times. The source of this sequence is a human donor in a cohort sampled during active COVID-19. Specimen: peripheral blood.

DNA for the CDR3: TGTGCCACCCCTGGGGGGATCAATCAGCCCCAGCATTTT. Translation gives CATPGGINQPQHF. The V and J genes are TRBV24-1 and TRBJ1-5, with D perhaps TRBD1 (5 bases). CDR3 length: 13 residues. Germline V CDR1 and CDR2: KGHDR, SFDVKD. V shed 9 bases and J shed 3 bases, with 11 bases lying between them.